This T cell receptor beta chain was retrieved from a study of vaccination and CD4 T cells after COVID-19. Study context: The stimulating agents, overlapping spike peptides, came from SARS-CoV-2, HCoV-NL63, HCoV-OC43 and HCoV-229E.

At the Johns Hopkins FTIC core, DNA taken from cultured CD4+ T cells was sequenced by way of the Oncomine TCR Beta short-read assay. MiXCR was run by TCRdb on the PCR reads, yielding one entry per CDR3 protein. In the table there are more than 9,000 distinct CDR3 sequences, around 30% of which are singletons. This clonotype was picked up a small number of times. The antigen remains undetermined. The CDR3 length is 18 residues. With 4 bases removed from V and 2 bases from J, the gap between germline ends came to 23 bases. The germline gives CDR1 ENHRY, CDR2 SYGVKD. Treatment specified: roughly 10-day PBMC culture with coronavirus spike peptide pools or control peptides (ViraFEST assay).

Sequencing was performed on cultured CD4+ T cells from blood. The clonotype comes from a human donor with COVID-19. The chain uses TRBV10-3 and TRBJ1-2; no firm D call. CDR3 nucleotide sequence: TGTGCCATCAGTGGGACGGAGAACAGCCTCCGGGAAAACTATGGCTACACCTTC. It is translated as CAISGTENSLRENYGYTF.